This TCR beta chain was found in a study of blood T cell repertoires in COVID-19 (dated by TCRdb to 2018 to 2020). Regarding the research as a whole: Collaborator samples came from the United States, Italy and Spain and covered acute and convalescent phases of COVID-19. The material from the prospective study consisted of cDNA or gDNA derived from T cells, B-cell-depleted T cells, or PBMCs. Deeply sampled blood TCRbeta repertoires from subjects exposed to, actively infected with, or recovered from COVID-19 were included in the dataset. The repertoires were released in a freely available public database meant as a resource for research on the immune response to SARS-CoV-2. Samples came from the ongoing ImmuneRACE study (first 160 participants) plus 1,254 subjects from 6 global collaborators. A de-identified subject ID, COVID-19 status, age in years and sex were almost always included in the sample metadata. Where available, HLA class I and class II types were taken from metadata supplied by the sample provider and were not determined by assay-based typing.

TCRbeta CDR3 regions were amplified from genomic DNA using the immunoSEQ Assay, a bias-controlled multiplex PCR. In the authors' own workflow: The number of nucleated cells in each sample was estimated by amplification of reference gene primers within the assay. To quantify the absolute abundance of each unique TCRbeta CDR3 rearrangement, sequence reads were collapsed and filtered. Productive Simpson clonality was computed per sample as the square root of Simpson's diversity index over productive rearrangements. The table comes from immuneACCESS by way of TCRdb, which keeps in-frame sequences with V and J called. Part of the clones is missing from these tables; in studies checked, under half for an unresolved V gene and the rest for unknown reasons. D and trimming come from the DNA, and the V and J calls and clone size come from that table. The sample table lists approximately 150,000 clones, approximately 80% of them with a count of one. Jointly, the top ten make up approximately 6% of the sample.

The CDR3 sequence holds 13 residues, the cysteine and phenylalanine included. The only DNA kept is the CDR3, 39 bases in frame from the first base. Trimming at the junction amounts to 3 bases on V and 0 bases on J, and the germline ends lie 7 bases apart. The germline V gene provides CDR1 SQVTM and CDR2 ANQGSEA. Study-wide findings and limitations: Clinical and demographic metadata were provided uncurated, with the amount varying by source and participant.

Enrolling through a virtual design, the prospective study's participants ranged in age from roughly 18 to 100 years and lived across roughly 23 United States geographic areas. Cohort assignment in the prospective study relied on participant-reported clinical history from a screening survey and a study questionnaire. ImmuneRACE Cohort 3 recovered participants were defined by two consecutive negative NP/OP PCR tests, healthcare professional clearance, or symptom resolution. Mobile phlebotomists in the prospective study collected whole blood, serum and a nasopharyngeal or oropharyngeal swab from every participant. Participants in the prospective study had the option to provide additional blood draws and questionnaires over a roughly two-month period. Blood samples from the prospective study were shipped frozen or at room temperature prior to DNA extraction. A word on this clone: The target of this receptor is not known. Nothing much larger sits one base from this clone, and base qualities are not available.

Sequences were obtained from PBMCs or T cells enriched from blood (not recorded which). The chain uses TRBV29-1 and TRBJ2-3, with the D gene too uncertain to name. This clonotype was obtained from a man in his forties who had recovered from COVID-19. The CDR3 protein: CSVEPGSTDTQYF. The DNA reads TGCAGCGTTGAGCCCGGGAGCACAGATACGCAGTATTTT.